A single sample gave rise to the 5 T cell receptor beta chains below, sequenced in a study of blood T cell repertoires in COVID-19. Produced via immunoSEQ multiplex PCR; TCRdb's table is partial and in-frame only. The sample holds around 300,000 clones, 88% seen once. The specimen sequenced was peripheral blood. The receptors were gathered from a man between 18 and 29 years old with active or convalescent COVID-19.

The rearrangement uses TRBV3-1 (or the pseudogene TRBV3-2) and TRBJ2-3, with D possibly being TRBD2 (6 bases). The CDR3 loop spans 16 amino acids. V lost 0 bases and J lost 5, with 15 bases in between. Germline CDR1 is LGHDT and CDR2 is YNNKEL (reference sequence). CDR3 in DNA: TGTGCCAGCAGCCAAGATCTCGGACTAACACAAGATACGCAGTATTTT. It yields the protein CASSQDLGLTQDTQYF.

The gene calls are TRBV12-3 or TRBV12-4 and TRBJ2-5; TRBD2 might be the D (5 bases). The CDR3 sequence is 13 residues long. Trimming removed 3 bases from V and 2 bases from J, with 7 bases in between. As DNA, the CDR3 is TGTGCCAGCAGTTTTGAGCGGCAAGAGACCCAGTACTTC. It specifies CASSFERQETQYF.

The chain is built from TRBV2 and TRBJ1-1; D is ambiguous. V gave up 3 bases and J gave up 2 bases, with 4 bases separating them. CDR1 is SNHLY, CDR2 FYNNEI, per germline. The CDR3 has 12 residues. CDR3 in amino acids: CASSDSNTEAFF. Written as DNA, the CDR3 is TGTGCCAGCAGTGATTCTAACACTGAAGCTTTCTTT. The whole variable domain, filled in from reference TRBV2 and TRBJ1-1, reads EPEVTQTPSHQVTQMGQEVILRCVPISNHLYFYWYRQILGQKVEFLVSFYNNEISEKSEIFDDQFSVERPDGSNFTLKIRSTKLEDSAMYFCASSDSNTEAFFGQGTRLTVV.

CDR3 sequence: CASSTGTSSDTQYF. CDR3 bases: TGTGCCAGCTCAACCGGGACTAGTTCAGATACGCAGTATTTT. The chain carries TRBV18 and TRBJ2-3; TRBD2 agrees at 8 bases. J was trimmed by 4 bases and V by 5 bases; bases with no gene match: 5. CDR3 size: 14 residues. Germline CDR1 KGHSH, CDR2 LQKENI.

The chain employs TRBV27 and TRBJ1-2; D uncertain. Germline V CDR1 and CDR2: MNHEY, SMNVEV (reference sequence). The CDR3 sequence is 13 residues long. V was cut by 3 bases and J by 4 bases, with 9 bases left in between. CDR3: CASSFEGFYGYTF. The CDR3 DNA reads TGTGCCAGCAGTTTCGAGGGTTTCTATGGCTACACCTTC.